This T cell receptor beta chain is drawn from a study of shared clonotypes between healthy human individuals. Clones were read by immunoSEQ multiplex PCR, and TCRdb kept only the in-frame ones, dropping some. The sample yields 2,500,000 or so clones, around nine tenths seen once. The CDR3 length is 15 residues. V gave up 5 bases and J gave up 8 bases; unmatched junction bases: 11. In germline, CDR1 is KGHSH, CDR2 LQKENI. The chain carries TRBV18 and TRBJ2-3; 9 bases fit TRBD2. The receptor comes from a young man in good health. The sample was naive CD4+ T cells sorted from blood. The subset here: CD45RA+ positively selected. Written as DNA, the CDR3 is TGTGCCAGCTCATTCGGGACTAGCATGGCTGGTACGCAGTATTTT. Translating gives CASSFGTSMAGTQYF.